This TCR beta chain was identified during a study of identical twins. Germline CDR1 DFQATT, CDR2 SNEGSKA (reference sequence). Trimming took off 0 bases at V and 6 bases at J, with 15 bases between the two ends. The CDR3 totals 15 residues. Findings and limits, study-wide: In cord blood, abundant beta clonotypes had fewer insertions; memory showed no trend.

Using its own MiXCR run on the 5' RACE reads, TCRdb lists one record per CDR3 protein. The repertoire holds 250,000 to 350,000 distinct CDR3 sequences, with roughly 8.6% as singletons. There are many counts of this clonotype. Its specificity is unknown. The same sample was also studied in work on yellow fever vaccine responses in identical twins.

This chain links TRBV20-1 with TRBJ1-5; possible D gene TRBD1, 5 bases. The specimen sequenced was memory (CD45RO+) T cells sorted from blood. The sequence derives from a woman aged 18-30 years in good health. The CDR3: CSARDGQGYGQPQHF. DNA of the CDR3: TGCAGTGCTAGAGATGGTCAGGGTTACGGTCAGCCCCAGCATTTT.